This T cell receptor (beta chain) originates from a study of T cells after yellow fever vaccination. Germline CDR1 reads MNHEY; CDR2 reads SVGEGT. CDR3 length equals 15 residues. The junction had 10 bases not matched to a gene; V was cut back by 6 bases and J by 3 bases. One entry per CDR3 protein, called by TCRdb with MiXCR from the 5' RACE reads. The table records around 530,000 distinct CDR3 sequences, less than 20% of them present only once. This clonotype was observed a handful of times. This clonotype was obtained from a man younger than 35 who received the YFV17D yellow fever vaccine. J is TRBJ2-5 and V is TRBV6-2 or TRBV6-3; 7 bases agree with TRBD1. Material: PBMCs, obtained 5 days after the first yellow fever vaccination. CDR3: CASRRGQVAKETQYF. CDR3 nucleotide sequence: TGTGCCAGCAGACGCGGACAGGTGGCCAAAGAGACCCAGTACTTC.